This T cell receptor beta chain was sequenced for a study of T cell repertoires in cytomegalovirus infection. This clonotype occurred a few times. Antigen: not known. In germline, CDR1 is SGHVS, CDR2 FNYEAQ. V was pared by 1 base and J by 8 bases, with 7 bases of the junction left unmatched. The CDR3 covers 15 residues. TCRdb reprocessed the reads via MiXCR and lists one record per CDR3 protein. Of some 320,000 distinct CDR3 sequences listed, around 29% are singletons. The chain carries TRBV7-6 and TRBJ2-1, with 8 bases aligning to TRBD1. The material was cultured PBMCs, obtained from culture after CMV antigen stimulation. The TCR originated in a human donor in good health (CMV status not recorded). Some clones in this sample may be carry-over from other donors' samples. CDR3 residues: CASSLGVTGDYEQFF. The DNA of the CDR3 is TGTGCCAGCAGCTTAGGGGTGACAGGGGATTATGAGCAGTTCTTC.